This T cell receptor beta chain was profiled in a study of control samples from healthy donors and cancer patients. Germline V CDR1 and CDR2: LGHDT, YNNKEL (reference sequence). This CDR3 spans 15 amino acids. Trimming removed 1 base at V and 6 bases at J, with 13 bases between. Data came from immunoSEQ multiplex PCR; TCRdb stores just in-frame clones and leaves some out. The repertoire holds tens of thousands of clones, with around nine tenths as singletons. This receptor was identified in a woman aged 45 to 65 with colorectal cancer. The specimen was PBMCs. The chain couples TRBV3-1 (or the pseudogene TRBV3-2) to TRBJ1-5; D ambiguous. The chain's CDR3 is CASSQASGIGQPQHF. CDR3 bases: TGTGCCAGCAGCCAAGCCTCGGGTATAGGTCAGCCCCAGCATTTT.